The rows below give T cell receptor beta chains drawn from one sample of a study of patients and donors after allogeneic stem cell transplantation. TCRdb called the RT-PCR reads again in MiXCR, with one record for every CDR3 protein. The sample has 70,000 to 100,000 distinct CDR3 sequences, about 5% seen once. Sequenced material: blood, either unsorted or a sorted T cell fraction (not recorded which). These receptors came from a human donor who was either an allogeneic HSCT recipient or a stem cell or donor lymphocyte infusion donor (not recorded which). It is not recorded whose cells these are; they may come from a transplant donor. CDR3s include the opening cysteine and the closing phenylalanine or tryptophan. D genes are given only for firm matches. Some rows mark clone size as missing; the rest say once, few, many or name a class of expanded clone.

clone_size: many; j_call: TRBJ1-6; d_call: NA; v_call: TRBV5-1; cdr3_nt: TGCGCCAGCAGCGAGGGGAGCTCCTATAATTCACCCCTCCACTTT; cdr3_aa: CASSEGSSYNSPLHF
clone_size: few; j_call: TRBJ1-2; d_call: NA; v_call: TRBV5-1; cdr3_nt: TGCGCCAGCAGTCGGGACGGCGACTATGGCTACACCTTC; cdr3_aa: CASSRDGDYGYTF
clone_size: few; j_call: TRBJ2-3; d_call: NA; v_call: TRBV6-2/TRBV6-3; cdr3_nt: TGTGCCAGCAGTTACCGAACAGCTAGCACAGATACGCAGTATTTT; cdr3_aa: CASSYRTASTDTQYF
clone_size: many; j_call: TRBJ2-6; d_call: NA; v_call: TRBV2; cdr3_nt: TGTGCCAGCAGTGCGACAAGATCTGGGGCCAACGTCCTGACTTTC; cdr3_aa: CASSATRSGANVLTF
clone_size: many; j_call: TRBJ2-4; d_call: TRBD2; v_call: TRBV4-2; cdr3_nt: TGTGCCAGCAGCCAGAGTCCCATAGCGGGAGGTAACATTCAGTACTTC; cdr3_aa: CASSQSPIAGGNIQYF
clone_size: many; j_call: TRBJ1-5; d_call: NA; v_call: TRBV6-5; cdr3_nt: TGTGCCAGCAGTTACAGCTGGAAGGCCCCTAATCAGCCCCAGCATTTT; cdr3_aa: CASSYSWKAPNQPQHF
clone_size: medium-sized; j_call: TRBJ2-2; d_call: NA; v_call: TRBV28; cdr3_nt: TGTGCCAGCAGCCCCCCAGTAAGGGGCGGGGAGCTGTTTTTT; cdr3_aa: CASSPPVRGGELFF
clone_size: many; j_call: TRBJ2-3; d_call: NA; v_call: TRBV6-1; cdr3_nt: TGTGCCAGCAGTGCCACCACTAGGGCAGATACGCAGTATTTT; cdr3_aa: CASSATTRADTQYF
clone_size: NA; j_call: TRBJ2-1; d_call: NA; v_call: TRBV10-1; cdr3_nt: TGCGCCAGCAGCCCAGGGGGGAAGAATGAGCAGTTCTTC; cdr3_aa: CASSPGGKNEQFF
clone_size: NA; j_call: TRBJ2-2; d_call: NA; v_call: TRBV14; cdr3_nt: TGTGCCAGCAGCCAAGATCTAGAGGGGGAGCTGTTTTTT; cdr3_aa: CASSQDLEGELFF
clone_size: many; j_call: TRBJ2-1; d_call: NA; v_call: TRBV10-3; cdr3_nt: TGTGCCATCAGTGACCCAGGGGTGGGGCCCTGGGGGCAGTTCTTC; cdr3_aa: CAISDPGVGPWGQFF
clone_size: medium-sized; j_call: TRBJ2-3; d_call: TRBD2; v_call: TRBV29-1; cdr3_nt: TGCAGCGCGAGCGGGGGGGGAGATACGCAGTATTTT; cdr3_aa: CSASGGGDTQYF
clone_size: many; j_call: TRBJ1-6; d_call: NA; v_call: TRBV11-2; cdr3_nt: TGTGCCAGCAGCTCGGAGGGGGGATATTCACCCCTCCACTTT; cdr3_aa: CASSSEGGYSPLHF
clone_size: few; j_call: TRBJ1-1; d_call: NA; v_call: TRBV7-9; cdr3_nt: TGTGCCAGCAGTGAACTCTACACTGAAGCTTTCTTT; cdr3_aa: CASSELYTEAFF
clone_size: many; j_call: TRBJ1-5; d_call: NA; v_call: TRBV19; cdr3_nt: TGTGCCAGTAGTAAGGGAGGCTATAGCAATCAGCCCCAGCATTTT; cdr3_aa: CASSKGGYSNQPQHF
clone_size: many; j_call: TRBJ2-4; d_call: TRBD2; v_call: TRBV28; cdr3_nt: TGTGCCAGCAGCCCCGTAGGTAGCGGGGGGATCTTAGCCAAAAACATTCAGTACTTC; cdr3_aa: CASSPVGSGGILAKNIQYF
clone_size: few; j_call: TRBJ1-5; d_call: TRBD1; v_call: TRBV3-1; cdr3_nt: TGTGCCAGCAGCCAGACAGGGGGCCCTAATCAGCCCCAGCATTTT; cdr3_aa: CASSQTGGPNQPQHF
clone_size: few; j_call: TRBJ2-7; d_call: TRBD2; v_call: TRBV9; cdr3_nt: TGTGCCAGCAGCCCCCAAGGGACTAGTGGGTACGAGCAGTACTTC; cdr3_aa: CASSPQGTSGYEQYF
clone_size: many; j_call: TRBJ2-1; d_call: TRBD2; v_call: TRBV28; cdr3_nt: TGTGCCAGCAGGGACTGGACTAGCGGCTACAATGAGCAGTTCTTC; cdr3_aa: CASRDWTSGYNEQFF
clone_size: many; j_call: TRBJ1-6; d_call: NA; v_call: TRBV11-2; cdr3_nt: TGTGCCAGCAGCTCGAGCCATTCACCCCTCCACTTT; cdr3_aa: CASSSSHSPLHF
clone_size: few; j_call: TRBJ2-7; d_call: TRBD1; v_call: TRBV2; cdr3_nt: TGTGCCAGCAGTGAAGCTGGCAGGGGGCATCGAGGATCCTACGAGCAGTACTTC; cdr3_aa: CASSEAGRGHRGSYEQYF
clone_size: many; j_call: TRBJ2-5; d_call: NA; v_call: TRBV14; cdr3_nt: TGTGCCAGCAGCCGTCAGGTCCAAGAGACCCAGTACTTC; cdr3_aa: CASSRQVQETQYF
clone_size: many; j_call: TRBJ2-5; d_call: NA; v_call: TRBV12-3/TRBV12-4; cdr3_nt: TGTGCCAGCAGTTTAGCCTCGGGGCCGGAGACCCAGTACTTC; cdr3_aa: CASSLASGPETQYF
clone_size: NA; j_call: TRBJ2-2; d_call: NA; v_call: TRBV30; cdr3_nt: TGTGCCTGGACTGGGGTGGGGGAGCTGTTTTTT; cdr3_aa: CAWTGVGELFF
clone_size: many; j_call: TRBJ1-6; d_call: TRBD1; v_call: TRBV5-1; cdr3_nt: TGCGCCAGCAGCTACTCTCCGGGACAGAATAATTCACCCCTCCACTTT; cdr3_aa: CASSYSPGQNNSPLHF
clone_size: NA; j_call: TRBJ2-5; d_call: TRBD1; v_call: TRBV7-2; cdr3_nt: TGTGCCAGCAGCTTCCAACCGGGACAGGGGGAGACCCAGTACTTC; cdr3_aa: CASSFQPGQGETQYF
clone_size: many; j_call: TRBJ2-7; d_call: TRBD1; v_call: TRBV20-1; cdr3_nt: TGCAGTGCTAGAGATTCGGGACAGGGGCAGGCTCTTGTCTACGAGCAGTACTTC; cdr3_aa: CSARDSGQGQALVYEQYF
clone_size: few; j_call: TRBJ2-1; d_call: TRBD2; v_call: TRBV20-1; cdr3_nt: TGCAGTGCACCTCCGGGTAGCGGGGTGTCCTACAATGAGCAGTTCTTC; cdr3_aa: CSAPPGSGVSYNEQFF
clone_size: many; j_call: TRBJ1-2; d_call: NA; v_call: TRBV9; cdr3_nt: TGTGCCAGCAGCGTCGATTTGGGGGGGCGCTATGGCTACACCTTC; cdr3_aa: CASSVDLGGRYGYTF
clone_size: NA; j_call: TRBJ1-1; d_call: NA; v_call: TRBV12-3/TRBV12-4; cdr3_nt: TGTGCCAGCAGTTTTTATGGGGATAGGGCAAGGGGAGTTTTCTTT; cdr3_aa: CASSFYGDRARGVFF
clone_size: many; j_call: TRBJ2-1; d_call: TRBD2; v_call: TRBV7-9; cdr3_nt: TGTGCCAGCAGCCCCAGACTAGCGGGAGATGAGCAGTTCTTC; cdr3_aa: CASSPRLAGDEQFF
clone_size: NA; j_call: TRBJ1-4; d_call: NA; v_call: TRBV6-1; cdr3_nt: TGTGCCAGCAGAAACCAGGGGACTAATGAAAAACTGTTTTTT; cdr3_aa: CASRNQGTNEKLFF
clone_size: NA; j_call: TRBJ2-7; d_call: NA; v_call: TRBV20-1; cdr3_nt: TGCAGTGCTAGAGCGAGCCGCCATCGGGCCTACGAGCAGTACTTC; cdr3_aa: CSARASRHRAYEQYF
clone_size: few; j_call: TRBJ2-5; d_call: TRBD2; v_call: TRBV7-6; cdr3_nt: TGTGCCAGCAGCGGGACTACCCAAGAGACCCAGTACTTC; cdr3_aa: CASSGTTQETQYF
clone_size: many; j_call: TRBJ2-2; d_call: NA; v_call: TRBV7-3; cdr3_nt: TGTGCCAGCAGCTCACAACTAAACACCGGGGAGCTGTTTTTT; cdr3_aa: CASSSQLNTGELFF
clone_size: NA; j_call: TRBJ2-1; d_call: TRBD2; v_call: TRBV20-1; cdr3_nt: TGCAGTGCTAGGGCCCTCCTAGCGGGGACGGATGAGCAGTTCTTC; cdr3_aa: CSARALLAGTDEQFF
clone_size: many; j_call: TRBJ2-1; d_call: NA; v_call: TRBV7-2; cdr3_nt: TGTGCCAGCAGCATCTGGGTGGACAATGAGCAGTTCTTC; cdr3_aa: CASSIWVDNEQFF
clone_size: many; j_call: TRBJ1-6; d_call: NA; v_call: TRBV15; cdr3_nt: TGTGCCACCAGCAGAGATCGAGGGACCGGAGATTCACCCCTCCACTTT; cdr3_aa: CATSRDRGTGDSPLHF
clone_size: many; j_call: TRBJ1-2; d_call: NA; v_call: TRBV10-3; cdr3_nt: TGTGCCATCAGTGAGTCGATGGGGTCCCCCAACTATGGCTACACCTTC; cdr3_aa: CAISESMGSPNYGYTF
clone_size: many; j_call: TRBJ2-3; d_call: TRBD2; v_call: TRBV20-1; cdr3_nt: TGCAGTGCAAGAAGCGGGAGGGGCACAGATACGCAGTATTTT; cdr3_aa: CSARSGRGTDTQYF
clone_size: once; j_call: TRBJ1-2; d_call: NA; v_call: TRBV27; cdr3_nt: TGTGCCAGCAGTTTAATGGCGGGTATAGTTAGAGGCTACACCTTC; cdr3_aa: CASSLMAGIVRGYTF
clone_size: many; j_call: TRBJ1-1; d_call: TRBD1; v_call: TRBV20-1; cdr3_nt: TGCAGTGCTAGAGCGGGGATTGGGACAGCGGGCACTGAAGCTTTCTTT; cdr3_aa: CSARAGIGTAGTEAFF
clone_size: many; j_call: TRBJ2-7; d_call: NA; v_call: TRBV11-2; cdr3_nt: TGTGCCAGCAGCTTAGATAGGGTCTACGAGCAGTACTTC; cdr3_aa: CASSLDRVYEQYF
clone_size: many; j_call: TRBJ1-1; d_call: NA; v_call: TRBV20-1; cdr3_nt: TGCAGTGCTGACTTCTCGGACTTACCCCTGAACACTGAAGCTTTCTTT; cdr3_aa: CSADFSDLPLNTEAFF
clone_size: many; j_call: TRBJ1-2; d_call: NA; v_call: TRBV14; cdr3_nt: TGTGCCAGCAGCCAAGACTCTGTTGGCTACACCTTC; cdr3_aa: CASSQDSVGYTF
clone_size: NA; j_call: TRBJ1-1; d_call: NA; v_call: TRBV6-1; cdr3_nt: TGTGCCAGCAGTGAGATCAATCTGCGTAAAGACTTT; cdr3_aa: CASSEINLRKDF
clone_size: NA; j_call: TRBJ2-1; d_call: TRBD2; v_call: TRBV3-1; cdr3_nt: TGTGCCAGCCACGGACTAGCGGGGAGTGAGCAGTTCTTC; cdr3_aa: CASHGLAGSEQFF
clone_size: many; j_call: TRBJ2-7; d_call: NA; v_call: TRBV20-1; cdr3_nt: TGCAGTTCCCATGGGGGAGCCCGGGTCCACGAGCAGTACTTC; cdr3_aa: CSSHGGARVHEQYF
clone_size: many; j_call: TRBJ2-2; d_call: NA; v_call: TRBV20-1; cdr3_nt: TGCAGTGCTAGACTCCGCATCAGGGAATACGGCGGGGAGCTGTTTTTT; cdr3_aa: CSARLRIREYGGELFF
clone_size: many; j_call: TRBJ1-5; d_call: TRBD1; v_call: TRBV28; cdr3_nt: TGTGCCAGCAGGGAAGGGGGCCTGGGTCAGCCCCAGCATTTT; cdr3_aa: CASREGGLGQPQHF
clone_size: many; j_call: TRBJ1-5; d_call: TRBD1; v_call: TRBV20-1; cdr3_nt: TGCAGTGCTAGAGATAGACAGGGTGGGAATCAGCCCCAGCATTTT; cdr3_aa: CSARDRQGGNQPQHF
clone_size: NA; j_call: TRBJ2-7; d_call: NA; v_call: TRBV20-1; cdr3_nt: TGCAGTGCTTCATGGAAGTACGAGCAGTACTTC; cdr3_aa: CSASWKYEQYF
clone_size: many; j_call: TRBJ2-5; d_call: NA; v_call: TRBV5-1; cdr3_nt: TGCGCCAGCAGCCCGCAGAGGGCGTACCAAGAGACCCAGTACTTC; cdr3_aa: CASSPQRAYQETQYF
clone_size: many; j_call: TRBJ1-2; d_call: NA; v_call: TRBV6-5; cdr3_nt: TGTGCCAGCAGTTCCCCAGGACGGGCCGAGAGCTACACCTTC; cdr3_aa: CASSSPGRAESYTF
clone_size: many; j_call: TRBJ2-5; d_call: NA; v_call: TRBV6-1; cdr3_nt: TGTGCCAGCAGCCCCCGATCGGCTCAAGAGACCCAGTACTTC; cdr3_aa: CASSPRSAQETQYF
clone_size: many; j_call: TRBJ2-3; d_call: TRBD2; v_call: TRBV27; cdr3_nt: TGTGCCAGCAGTCCATGGACTAGTCAGCATACGCAGTATTTT; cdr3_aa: CASSPWTSQHTQYF
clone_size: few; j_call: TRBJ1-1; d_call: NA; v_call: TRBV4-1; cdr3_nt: TGCGCCAGCTCCTCCGGGGCCAGCGCCATGAACACTGAAGCTTTCTTT; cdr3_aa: CASSSGASAMNTEAFF
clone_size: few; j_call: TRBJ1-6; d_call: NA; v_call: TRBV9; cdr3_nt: TGTGCCAGCAGCCCAGGGTCCGTTAATTCACCCCTCCACTTT; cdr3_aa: CASSPGSVNSPLHF
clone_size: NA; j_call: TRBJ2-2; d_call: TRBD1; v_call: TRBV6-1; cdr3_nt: TGTGCCAGCACCCCATGGGGACAGGGGGCTTCCGGGGAGCTGTTTTTT; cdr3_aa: CASTPWGQGASGELFF